What follows are 7 T cell receptor beta chains derived from one specimen sequenced in a study of blood T cells in healthy people across ages. Sample-barcoded 5' priming and a J-beta primer mix drove a second PCR of roughly 7 to 11 cycles. Via MiXCR, TCRdb re-called the 5' RACE reads, giving one row per CDR3 protein. The data hold roughly 1,500,000 distinct CDR3 sequences, with 42% observed a single time. Sequencing used blood. The receptors originated from a woman between 18 and 29 years old in good health.

V gene TRBV7-2 combines with J gene TRBJ2-7; TRBD1 agrees at 10 bases. CDR1 and CDR2 (germline): SGHTA, FQGNSA. V lost 3 bases, J lost 3 bases, and 5 bases stayed unmatched. This CDR3 has 15 amino acids. In DNA form, the CDR3 reads TGTGCCAGCAGCTTCGACAGGGGGCTCGACTACGAGCAGTACTTC. The encoded protein is CASSFDRGLDYEQYF.

Concerning this clonotype itself: A much bigger clone sits one base away, suggesting this may be a read error. The CDR3 does not end in the conserved phenylalanine or tryptophan, so this is likely a read error. The V and J genes are TRBV29-1 and TRBJ2-7; 7 bases line up with TRBD1. J gave up 3 bases and V 4 bases, and 3 bases lay outside the gene matches. The CDR3 runs to 12 residues. Germline V gene lookup returns CDR1 SQVTM and CDR2 ANQGSEA. In DNA form, the CDR3 reads TGCAGCGTTGGACAGGGAAACTACGAGCAGTACATC. Translating it yields CSVGQGNYEQYI.

This clonotype has just a few counts. V gene TRBV4-1 combines with J gene TRBJ1-5; D perhaps matches TRBD1 (5 bases). The ends were cut back, 0 bases at V and 0 bases at J, with 15 bases in the middle. The germline CDR1 and CDR2 sequences are MGHRA and YSYEKL. This CDR3 region has 18 residues. The chain's CDR3 is CASSQDLPQGSSNQPQHF. As DNA, the CDR3 is TGCGCCAGCAGCCAAGATCTACCGCAGGGAAGTAGCAATCAGCCCCAGCATTTT.

This clonotype was observed a handful of times. The chain links TRBV20-1 to TRBJ2-7, with a weak D call TRBD2 (5 bases). Looked up from germline, CDR1 is DFQATT and CDR2 is SNEGSKA (reference sequence). There are 15 residues in the CDR3. V lost 5 bases and J 4 bases, leaving 21 bases between the germline ends. The CDR3 DNA sequence: TGCAGTGCTTCAAGCTTAGCTGGCGCGGGTTACGAGCAGTACTTC. Amino acids: CSASSLAGAGYEQYF.

This sequence joins TRBV27 and TRBJ2-3; 13 nucleotides align to TRBD2. Germline assignment: CDR1 MNHEY and CDR2 SMNVEV (reference sequence). CDR3 length equals 18 residues. The V and J ends lost 4 bases and 6 bases, in that order; junction bases with no gene match: 13. The CDR3 bases are TGTGCCAGCAGTTCCTCCCCTGGACTAGCGGGAGATATGGATACGCAGTATTTT. Encoded protein: CASSSSPGLAGDMDTQYF.

This clonotype was observed a few times. This CDR3 reads CASSQQAGGQEQYF. The CDR3 coding sequence is TGCGCCAGCAGCCAGCAGGCAGGGGGCCAAGAGCAGTACTTC. The chain joins TRBV5-1 to TRBJ2-5; 8 bases fit TRBD1. This CDR3 is built from 14 residues. Germline assignment: CDR1 SGHRS and CDR2 YFSETQ. After removal of 4 bases from V and 11 bases from J, the junction contained 13 bases not matched to a gene.

This clonotype was observed a few times. The J gene is TRBJ2-5, the V gene TRBV20-1; 8 positions match TRBD1. V lost 6 bases, J lost 5 bases, and 8 bases stayed unmatched. Per germline, CDR1 DFQATT and CDR2 SNEGSKA (reference sequence). The CDR3 is 13 residues long. CDR3 amino acids: CSAPRQGWETQYF. The DNA for the CDR3 is TGCAGTGCACCCAGACAGGGGTGGGAGACCCAGTACTTC.